This TCR beta chain was captured in a study of T-cell reconstitution after alpha-beta-depleted transplantation in children. Researchers prepared the TCRbeta library using unique molecular identifiers, the study reports. TCRdb reprocessed the PCR reads via MiXCR and lists one record per CDR3 protein. The sample carries approximately 110,000 distinct CDR3 sequences, under 13% recorded once. V lost 4 bases and J lost 1, with 20 bases in between. Germline CDR1 is SGHRS and CDR2 is YFSETQ. CDR3 length: 17 amino acids. Sample: PBMCs, taken before TCRalphabeta/CD19-depleted stem cell transplant. The genes are TRBV5-1 and TRBJ1-1; no definite D call. The receptor's source is a boy between 2 and 10 years old with acute lymphoblastic leukemia, due to receive a stem cell transplant. The CDR3 bases are TGCGCCAGCAGCATACGGACCGGACTCACAACGAACACTGAAGCTTTCTTT. Amino acid sequence: CASSIRTGLTTNTEAFF.